The 8 T cell receptor beta chains reported below all come from one sample, sequenced in a study of T cells in Graves' hyperthyroidism and ophthalmopathy. TCR beta CDR3 region amplification was performed from RNA transcripts. The HTBI primer set drove a first-round RT-PCR of the TCR CDR3. Each CDR3 protein gets one entry after TCRdb re-called the multiplex PCR reads with MiXCR. The sample has about 840,000 distinct CDR3 sequences, 38% seen once; the top ten hold around 9.3%. The sample consisted of blood. These receptor sequences come from a man younger than 30 with Graves' hyperthyroidism.

The chain is built from TRBV2 and TRBJ2-2; D is undetermined. This CDR3 is 15 amino acids long. Per the germline V gene, CDR1 is SNHLY and CDR2 is FYNNEI. V lost 7 bases to trimming and J lost 4 bases, with 16 bases between them. The CDR3 DNA sequence: TGTGCCAGCACTCACTTGACGGCGACCACCGGGGAGCTGTTTTTT. Protein sequence: CASTHLTATTGELFF.

This chain connects TRBV29-1 to TRBJ2-7; 11 nucleotides line up with TRBD1. V was clipped by 5 bases and J by 5 bases; unmatched bases: 8. Germline lookup yields CDR1 SQVTM and CDR2 ANQGSEA. This CDR3 spans 14 amino acids. The CDR3, as DNA: TGCAGCGTTCCGGGGGACAGGGGGAACCACGAGCAGTACTTC. This gives the protein CSVPGDRGNHEQYF.

This clonotype was counted ten times or more. The chain has TRBV7-8 and TRBJ2-5; no clear D. Trimming pared 2 bases from V and 5 bases from J, leaving 9 bases between. This CDR3 spans 13 amino acids. Germline values: CDR1 SGHVS, CDR2 FQNEAQ. CDR3 region: CASSLQAYETQYF. CDR3 nucleotide sequence: TGTGCCAGCAGCTTACAGGCCTATGAGACCCAGTACTTC.

This clonotype showed up many times. The rearrangement joins TRBV25-1 to TRBJ1-3; D unclear. The germline CDR1 and CDR2 sequences are MGHDK and SYGVNS. Trimming removed 3 bases from V and 4 bases from J, with 13 bases in between. This CDR3 comprises 15 residues. The CDR3 reads CASSEVDSQGNTIYF. The CDR3 bases are TGTGCCAGCAGTGAGGTGGATTCGCAGGGAAACACCATATATTTT. The complete variable domain, with remaining parts taken from reference TRBV25-1 and TRBJ1-3, reads EADIYQTPRYLVIGTGKKITLECSQTMGHDKMYWYQQDPGMELHLIHYSYGVNSTEKGDLSSESTVSRIRTEHFPLTLESARPSHTSQYLCASSEVDSQGNTIYFGEGSWLTVV.

The rearrangement uses TRBV6-5 and TRBJ2-7, with 10 bases that match TRBD2. The CDR3 runs to 16 residues. Germline assignment: CDR1 MNHEY and CDR2 SVGAGI. J gave up 3 bases and V 0 bases, and 5 bases lay outside the gene matches. CDR3 loop: CASSYSGTSAHYEQYF. The DNA for the CDR3 is TGTGCCAGCAGTTACTCAGGGACTAGCGCACACTACGAGCAGTACTTC.

V is TRBV12-3 or TRBV12-4 and J is TRBJ2-5; a possible D gene is TRBD2 (6 bases). Trimming left V 2 bases short and J 4 bases short, with 17 bases between. The CDR3 has 16 amino acids. The DNA of the CDR3 is TGTGCCAGCAGTTTACTCCCGACCAACGGGGGAGAGACCCAGTACTTC. The encoded protein is CASSLLPTNGGETQYF.

This clonotype was counted only a few times. This chain uses TRBV2 with TRBJ2-7, with D maybe TRBD1 (5 bases). The CDR3 contains 11 residues. Germline V gene sequence: CDR1 SNHLY, CDR2 FYNNEI. V was shortened by 10 bases and J by 2 bases, with 9 bases between the two germline ends. CDR3 protein: CAIMTAYEQYF. The CDR3 DNA sequence: TGTGCCATTATGACAGCCTACGAGCAGTACTTC.

This clonotype was counted only a few times. The rearrangement uses TRBV7-3 and TRBJ1-6; D not resolved. The V end was cut by 4 bases, the J end by 14 bases, with 12 bases between. This CDR3 is built from 12 residues. The germline gives CDR1 SGHTA, CDR2 FQGTGA. The CDR3, as DNA: TGTGCCAGCAGCTCATCTTGGGAAACCCTCCACTTT. It is translated as CASSSSWETLHF. The entire variable domain, with the rest obtained from reference TRBV7-3 and TRBJ1-6, is as follows: GAGVSQTPSNKVTEKGKYVELRCDPISGHTALYWYRQSLGQGPEFLIYFQGTGAADDSGLPNDRFFAVRPEGSVSTLKIQRTERGDSAVYLCASSSSWETLHFGNGTRLTVT.